Listed below are T cell receptor beta chains from one sample, sequenced in a study of cytotoxic CD8 clonotypes in ibrutinib-treated CLL. Repertoires were generated with immunoSEQ multiplex PCR, while TCRdb's copy carries only in-frame clones and drops some. The repertoire includes about 270,000 clones, more than 70% of them detected once, and roughly 5% sits in the top ten. The specimen comprised PBMCs, sampled at disease progression, from a patient treated with ibrutinib. These receptors originate from a human donor with chronic lymphocytic leukemia. CDR3s include the opening cysteine and the closing phenylalanine or tryptophan. The D gene is left open where the match is weak. The listing skips clone size in some rows; elsewhere it reads once, few, many or a size class.

size: -
D: TRBD2
J: TRBJ2-7
V: TRBV10-3
DNA: TGTGCCATCAAATCGTCCACTAGCGGTCCCTTCTCCTACGAGCAGTACTTC
CDR3: CAIKSSTSGPFSYEQYF

size: -
D: -
J: TRBJ2-5
V: TRBV18
DNA: TGTGCCAGCTCACCGGGGCACGCCTTGGGAGAGACCCAGTACTTC
CDR3: CASSPGHALGETQYF

size: -
D: TRBD1
J: TRBJ2-1
V: TRBV18
DNA: TGTGCCAGCTCACCCGAACAGGGGTCGGGCTATGAGCAGTTCTTC
CDR3: CASSPEQGSGYEQFF

size: once
D: -
J: TRBJ1-2
V: TRBV6-6
DNA: TGTGCCAGCAGCCACGGGGGGCGCGGCTACACCTTC
CDR3: CASSHGGRGYTF

size: -
D: TRBD2
J: TRBJ2-2
V: TRBV27
DNA: TGTGCCAGCAGTCCCCGTAAGGCGGGAGATTGGACCGGGGAGCTGTTTTTT
CDR3: CASSPRKAGDWTGELFF

size: -
D: -
J: TRBJ2-2
V: TRBV4-1
DNA: TGCGCCAGCAAGGGGGTACCGAACACCGGGGAGCTGTTTTTT
CDR3: CASKGVPNTGELFF

size: -
D: -
J: TRBJ1-1
V: TRBV5-1
DNA: TGCGCCAGCAGCTTAACAGGGAGCCCTGAAGCTTTCTTT
CDR3: CASSLTGSPEAFF

size: once
D: -
J: TRBJ2-7
V: TRBV7-9
DNA: TGTGCCAGCAGCCCAGCGGACCAGCGGACCTACGAGCAGTACTTC
CDR3: CASSPADQRTYEQYF

size: -
D: -
J: TRBJ1-6
V: TRBV4-1
DNA: TGCGCCAGCTCCACCGGGATATATAATTCACCCCTCCACTTT
CDR3: CASSTGIYNSPLHF

size: -
D: TRBD2
J: TRBJ2-7
V: TRBV7-2
DNA: TGTGCCAGCAGCTTAGCTAGCGGGGGGGTAGGGAACGAGCAGTACTTC
CDR3: CASSLASGGVGNEQYF

size: -
D: -
J: TRBJ2-7
V: TRBV5-1
DNA: TGCGCCAGCAGCTTGGGGGGCTGGCCTACCTACGAGCAGTACTTC
CDR3: CASSLGGWPTYEQYF

size: -
D: TRBD2
J: TRBJ2-3
V: TRBV7-6
DNA: TGTGCCAGCAGCTTAGCAGCGGGGGGATACACAGATACGCAGTATTTT
CDR3: CASSLAAGGYTDTQYF

size: -
D: TRBD2
J: TRBJ2-7
V: TRBV5-1
DNA: TGCGCCAGCAGCTTGGCGGGGGGGTTGTACTACGAGCAGTACTTC
CDR3: CASSLAGGLYYEQYF

size: -
D: -
J: TRBJ2-3
V: TRBV4-3
DNA: TGCGCCAGCAGCCAAGATCAAGGGCCGGGAATTACAGATACGCAGTATTTT
CDR3: CASSQDQGPGITDTQYF

size: -
D: -
J: TRBJ2-1
V: TRBV2
DNA: TGTGCCAGCGAAGCTAGCTCCTACAATGAGCAGTTCTTC
CDR3: CASEASSYNEQFF

size: once
D: -
J: TRBJ1-2
V: TRBV13
DNA: TGTGCCAGCAGCATCCTATCCAGACTCATTAACTATGGCTACACCTTC
CDR3: CASSILSRLINYGYTF

size: -
D: TRBD1
J: TRBJ2-1
V: TRBV27
DNA: TGTGCCAGCAGTTCCCCGACAGGGGGCGTGATTGAGCAGTTCTTC
CDR3: CASSSPTGGVIEQFF

size: -
D: -
J: TRBJ1-5
V: TRBV7-2
DNA: TGTGCCAGCAGCTTCAGGGTCGGTCAGCCCCAGCATTTT
CDR3: CASSFRVGQPQHF

size: -
D: -
J: TRBJ2-1
V: TRBV10-1
DNA: TGCGCCAGCAGTGTGGGCAGGAACTACAATGAGCAGTTCTTC
CDR3: CASSVGRNYNEQFF

size: -
D: -
J: TRBJ2-7
V: TRBV6-5
DNA: TGTGCCAGCAGTTACTCCCCAGGGACCTACGAGCAGTACTTC
CDR3: CASSYSPGTYEQYF

size: -
D: TRBD1
J: TRBJ1-2
V: TRBV2
DNA: TGTGCCAGCAGGGACAGGTTGGTCTATGGCTACACCTTC
CDR3: CASRDRLVYGYTF

size: -
D: TRBD2
J: TRBJ2-1
V: TRBV10-2
DNA: TGCGCCAGCATCATCGGGACTACGTACAATGAGCAGTTCTTC
CDR3: CASIIGTTYNEQFF

size: few
D: -
J: TRBJ2-5
V: TRBV5-1
DNA: TGCGCCAGCAGCAACCGGGACGCCACCTTTACCCAGTACTTC
CDR3: CASSNRDATFTQYF

size: -
D: TRBD1
J: TRBJ2-1
V: TRBV7-6
DNA: TGTGCCAGCAGCGGTGGGACAGCAAATTTAGTCCAGTTCTTC
CDR3: CASSGGTANLVQFF

size: -
D: -
J: TRBJ1-5
V: TRBV4-1
DNA: TGCGCCAGCAGCCAAGATCTAACGACAGACTATAGCAATCAGCCCCAGCATTTT
CDR3: CASSQDLTTDYSNQPQHF

size: -
D: TRBD1
J: TRBJ2-6
V: TRBV7-6
DNA: TGTGCCAGCAGCCGAGGGGCGGACAGGGCTGGGGCCAACGTCCTGACTTTC
CDR3: CASSRGADRAGANVLTF

size: -
D: -
J: TRBJ2-3
V: TRBV19
DNA: TGTGCCAGTAGGCGTACGGGAGTAAGCACAGATACGCAGTATTTT
CDR3: CASRRTGVSTDTQYF

size: -
D: TRBD1
J: TRBJ2-5
V: TRBV5-1
DNA: TGCGCCAGCAGCCCGGGCGGCAGGGGGCGGACGGAGACCCAGTACTTC
CDR3: CASSPGGRGRTETQYF

size: -
D: -
J: TRBJ2-3
V: TRBV9
DNA: TGTGCCAGCAGCGTAGTCTACAGCAGCACAGATACGCAGTATTTT
CDR3: CASSVVYSSTDTQYF

size: -
D: TRBD1
J: TRBJ1-2
V: TRBV2
DNA: TGTGCCAGTGACACAGGGGTAACTTATGGCTACACCTTC
CDR3: CASDTGVTYGYTF

size: -
D: -
J: TRBJ2-1
V: TRBV11-2
DNA: TGTGCCAGCAGCTCCCAGGGGGGCAGGGACCGCAATGAGCAGTTCTTC
CDR3: CASSSQGGRDRNEQFF

size: -
D: -
J: TRBJ2-3
V: TRBV7-8
DNA: TGTGCCAGCAGCCCCACGGTGCGCACAGATACGCAGTATTTT
CDR3: CASSPTVRTDTQYF

size: -
D: -
J: TRBJ1-1
V: TRBV15
DNA: TGTGCCACCAGCAGTCGGGCGAACACTGAAGCTTTCTTT
CDR3: CATSSRANTEAFF

size: -
D: TRBD1
J: TRBJ2-3
V: TRBV7-2
DNA: TGTGCCAGCAGCTTAGTACAGGGGCCGGAACGTACGCAGTATTTT
CDR3: CASSLVQGPERTQYF

size: few
D: -
J: TRBJ1-2
V: TRBV5-1
DNA: TGCGCCAGCAGACGTTATGGGCAGACTAACTATGGCTACACCTTC
CDR3: CASRRYGQTNYGYTF

size: -
D: -
J: TRBJ2-1
V: TRBV29-1
DNA: TGCAGCGTTGGGCGACTGGGCGGGGTATACAATGAGCAGTTCTTC
CDR3: CSVGRLGGVYNEQFF

size: -
D: TRBD1
J: TRBJ2-7
V: TRBV2
DNA: TGTGCCAGCAGTCAACCCCGGGACAGGGCTTCCTACGAGCAGTACTTC
CDR3: CASSQPRDRASYEQYF

size: -
D: -
J: TRBJ2-3
V: TRBV7-6
DNA: TGTGCCAGCAGCCGCCTCCCGGGGGCTAGAGATACGCAGTATTTT
CDR3: CASSRLPGARDTQYF

size: -
D: TRBD2
J: TRBJ2-5
V: TRBV4-1
DNA: TGCGCCAGCAGCCAAGACCGATTAGCGGGGGGGCGGGAGACCCAGTACTTC
CDR3: CASSQDRLAGGRETQYF

size: -
D: -
J: TRBJ1-6
V: TRBV11-2
DNA: TGTGCCAGCAGCTTAGAGAGGGGGTTTGGGTCACCCCTCCACTTT
CDR3: CASSLERGFGSPLHF

size: -
D: TRBD1
J: TRBJ1-5
V: TRBV28
DNA: TGTGCCAGCAGACGCCCGACAGGGGCCAATCAGCCCCAGCATTTT
CDR3: CASRRPTGANQPQHF

size: -
D: TRBD2
J: TRBJ2-1
V: TRBV18
DNA: TGTGCCAGCTCACCGACGACTAGCGGGGGGCAGGGTGAGCAGTTCTTC
CDR3: CASSPTTSGGQGEQFF

size: -
D: -
J: TRBJ2-1
V: TRBV28
DNA: TGTGCCAGCAGTGGAGCGGGCCCGGGTTTCCATGAGCAGTTCTTC
CDR3: CASSGAGPGFHEQFF

size: -
D: TRBD2
J: TRBJ2-3
V: TRBV5-1
DNA: TGCGCCAGCAGCTCACTAGCGGGGGCCACAGATACGCAGTATTTT
CDR3: CASSSLAGATDTQYF

size: once
D: -
J: TRBJ1-1
V: TRBV7-3
DNA: TGTGCCAGCAGCTTATCGGGGGGCTTGGCTGAAGCTTTCTTT
CDR3: CASSLSGGLAEAFF

size: -
D: -
J: TRBJ1-2
V: TRBV4-2
DNA: TGTGCCAGCAGCCAAGATCGCAGTTTTAACTATGGCTACACCTTC
CDR3: CASSQDRSFNYGYTF

size: few
D: -
J: TRBJ2-7
V: TRBV4-1
DNA: TGCGCCAGCAGCCAACCGGGACGGTCCTACGAGCAGTACTTC
CDR3: CASSQPGRSYEQYF

size: -
D: -
J: TRBJ2-1
V: TRBV2
DNA: TGTGCCTCGGGGCACTACAATGAGCAGTTCTTC
CDR3: CASGHYNEQFF

size: few
D: -
J: TRBJ2-7
V: TRBV7-8
DNA: TGTGCCAGCAGCTCCCCATACGAGCAGTACTTC
CDR3: CASSSPYEQYF

size: -
D: -
J: TRBJ1-5
V: TRBV2
DNA: TGTGCCAGCGGAACCACTGGGAATCAGCCCCAGCATTTT
CDR3: CASGTTGNQPQHF

size: -
D: -
J: TRBJ2-7
V: TRBV7-2
DNA: TGTGCCAGCAGCTTAGCAAACGATTACTCCTACGAGCAGTACTTC
CDR3: CASSLANDYSYEQYF

size: -
D: -
J: TRBJ2-5
V: TRBV7-6
DNA: TGTGCCAGCAGCTTACAGGGAGGCGCGTCCCAGTACTTC
CDR3: CASSLQGGASQYF